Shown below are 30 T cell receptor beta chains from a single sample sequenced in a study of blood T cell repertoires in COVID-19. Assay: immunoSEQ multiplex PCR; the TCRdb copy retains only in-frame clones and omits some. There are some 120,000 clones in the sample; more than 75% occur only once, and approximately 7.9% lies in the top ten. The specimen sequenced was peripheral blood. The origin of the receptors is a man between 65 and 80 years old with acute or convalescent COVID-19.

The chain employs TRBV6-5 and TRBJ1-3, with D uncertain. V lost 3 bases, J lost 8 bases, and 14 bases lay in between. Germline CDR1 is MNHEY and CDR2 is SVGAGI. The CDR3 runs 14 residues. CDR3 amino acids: CASSYIPSSDTIYF. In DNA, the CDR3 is TGTGCCAGCAGTTATATTCCGAGCTCGGACACCATATATTTT.

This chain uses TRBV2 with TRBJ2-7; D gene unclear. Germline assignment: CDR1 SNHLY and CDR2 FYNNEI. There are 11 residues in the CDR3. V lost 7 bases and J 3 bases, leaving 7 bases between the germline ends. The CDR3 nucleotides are TGTGCCAGCAAATCAGACTACGAGCAGTACTTC. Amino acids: CASKSDYEQYF.

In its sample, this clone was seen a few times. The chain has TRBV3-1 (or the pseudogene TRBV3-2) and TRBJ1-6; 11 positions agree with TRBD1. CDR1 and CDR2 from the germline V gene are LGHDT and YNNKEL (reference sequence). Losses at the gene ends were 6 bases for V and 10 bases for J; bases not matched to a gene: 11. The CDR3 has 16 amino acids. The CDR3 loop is CASRHRDRGLFSPLHF. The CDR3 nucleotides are TGTGCCAGCAGACATCGGGACAGGGGGTTATTCTCACCCCTCCACTTT.

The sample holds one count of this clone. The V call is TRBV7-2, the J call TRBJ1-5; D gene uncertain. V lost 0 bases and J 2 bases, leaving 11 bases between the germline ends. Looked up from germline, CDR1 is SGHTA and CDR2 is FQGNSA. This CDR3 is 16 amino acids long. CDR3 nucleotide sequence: TGTGCCAGCAGCTTAGCAGCGGGGAGGGGCAATCAGCCCCAGCATTTT. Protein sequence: CASSLAAGRGNQPQHF.

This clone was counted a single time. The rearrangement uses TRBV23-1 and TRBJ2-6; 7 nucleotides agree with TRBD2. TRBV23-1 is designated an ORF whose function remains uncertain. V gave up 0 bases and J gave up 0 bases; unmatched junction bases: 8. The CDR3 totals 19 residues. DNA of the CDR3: TGCGCCAGCAGTCAATCCCTGACCCCGGGAGGCTCTGGGGCCAACGTCCTGACTTTC. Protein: CASSQSLTPGGSGANVLTF.

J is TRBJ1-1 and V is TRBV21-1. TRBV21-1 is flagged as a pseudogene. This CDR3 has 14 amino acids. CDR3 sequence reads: CASTLPGSATEAFF. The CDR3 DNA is TGTGCCAGCACGCTACCGGGGTCGGCCACTGAAGCTTTCTTT.

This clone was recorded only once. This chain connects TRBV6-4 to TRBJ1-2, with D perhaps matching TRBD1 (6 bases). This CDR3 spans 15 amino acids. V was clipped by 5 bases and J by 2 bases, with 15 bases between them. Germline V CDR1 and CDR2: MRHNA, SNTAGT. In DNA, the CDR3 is TGTGCCAGCAGTATCGAACAGGGCCTGAACTATGGCTACACCTTC. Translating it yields CASSIEQGLNYGYTF.

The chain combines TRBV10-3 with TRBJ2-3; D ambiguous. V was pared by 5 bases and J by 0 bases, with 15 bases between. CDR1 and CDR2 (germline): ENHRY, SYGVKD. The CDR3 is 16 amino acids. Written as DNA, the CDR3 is TGTGCCATCAGTACTGTTGGAGAGTCTAGCACAGATACGCAGTATTTT. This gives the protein CAISTVGESSTDTQYF.

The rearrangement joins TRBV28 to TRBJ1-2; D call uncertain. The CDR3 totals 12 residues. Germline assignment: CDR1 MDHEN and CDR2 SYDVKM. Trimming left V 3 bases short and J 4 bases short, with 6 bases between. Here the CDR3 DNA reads TGTGCCAGCAGTTTGGTCAGCTATGGCTACACCTTC. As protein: CASSLVSYGYTF.

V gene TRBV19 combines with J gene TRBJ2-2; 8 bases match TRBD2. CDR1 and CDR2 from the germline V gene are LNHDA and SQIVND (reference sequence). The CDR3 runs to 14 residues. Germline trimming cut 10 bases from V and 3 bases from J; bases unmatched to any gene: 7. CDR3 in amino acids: CATRAGAYTGELFF. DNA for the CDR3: TGTGCCACCCGAGCGGGGGCCTACACCGGGGAGCTGTTTTTT.

CDR3 in amino acids: CASSRSSPDVDRARSEKLFF. DNA of the CDR3: TGTGCCAGCAGCCGATCCTCACCCGATGTTGACAGGGCCCGTAGTGAAAAACTGTTTTTT. This rearrangement joins TRBV3-1 (or the pseudogene TRBV3-2) to TRBJ1-4; TRBD1 aligns across 7 bases. CDR3 length: 20 residues. J gave up 7 bases and V 4 bases, and 24 bases lay outside the gene matches. Germline V CDR1 and CDR2: LGHDT, YNNKEL (reference sequence).

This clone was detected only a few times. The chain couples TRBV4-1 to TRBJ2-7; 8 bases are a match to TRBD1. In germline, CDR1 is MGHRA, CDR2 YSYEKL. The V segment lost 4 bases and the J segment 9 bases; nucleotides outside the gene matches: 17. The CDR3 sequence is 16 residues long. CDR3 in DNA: TGCGCCAGCAGCCTAACTACCGGGACAGGAGGTTTCGGGCAGTACTTC. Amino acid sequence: CASSLTTGTGGFGQYF.

The CDR3 DNA follows: TGTGCCAGCTCACCAGCCAGGGTAGGAGAGACCCAGTACTTC. This codes for CASSPARVGETQYF. This rearrangement joins TRBV18 to TRBJ2-5; the D gene is possibly TRBD1 (5 bases). Trimming left V 2 bases short and J 4 bases short, with 11 bases between. There are 14 residues in the CDR3. Looked up from germline, CDR1 is KGHSH and CDR2 is LQKENI.

The CDR3 DNA sequence: TGTGCCAGCAGTTCCCCGGGACAGGGGCCTCAGCCCCAGCATTTT. This codes for CASSSPGQGPQPQHF. V and J are TRBV28 and TRBJ1-5; 10 bases agree with TRBD1. With V trimmed by 4 bases and J by 6 bases, 6 bases remained unmatched. This CDR3 spans 15 amino acids. Looked up from germline, CDR1 is MDHEN and CDR2 is SYDVKM.

In DNA form, the CDR3 reads TGTGCCAGCAGCTCTAGCGGGGGATCAGAGCAGTACTTC. Translating gives CASSSSGGSEQYF. V gene TRBV6-6 combines with J gene TRBJ2-7, with TRBD2 identical over 10 bases. V shed 6 bases, J shed 7 bases, and the junction held 6 bases outside the gene matches. The CDR3 is 13 amino acids. Germline values: CDR1 MNHNY, CDR2 SVGAGI (reference sequence).

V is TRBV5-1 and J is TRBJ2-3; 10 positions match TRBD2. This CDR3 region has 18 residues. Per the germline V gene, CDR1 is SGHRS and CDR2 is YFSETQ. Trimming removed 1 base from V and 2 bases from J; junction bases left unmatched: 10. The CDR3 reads CASSLLGPSGGYTDTQYF. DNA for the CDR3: TGCGCCAGCAGCTTGCTGGGGCCTAGCGGGGGATACACAGATACGCAGTATTTT.

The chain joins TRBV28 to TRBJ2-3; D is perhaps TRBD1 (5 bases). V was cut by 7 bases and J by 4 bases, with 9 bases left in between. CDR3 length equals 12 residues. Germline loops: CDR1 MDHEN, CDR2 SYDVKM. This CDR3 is CASTGLADTQYF. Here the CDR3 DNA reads TGTGCCAGCACAGGGTTAGCAGATACGCAGTATTTT.

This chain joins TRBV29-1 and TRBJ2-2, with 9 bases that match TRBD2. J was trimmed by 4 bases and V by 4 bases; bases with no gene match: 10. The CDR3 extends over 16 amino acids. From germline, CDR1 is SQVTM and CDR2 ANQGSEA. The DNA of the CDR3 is TGCAGCGTTGTAAGCGGGAGGCCGCGGGGCACCGGGGAGCTGTTTTTT. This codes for CSVVSGRPRGTGELFF.

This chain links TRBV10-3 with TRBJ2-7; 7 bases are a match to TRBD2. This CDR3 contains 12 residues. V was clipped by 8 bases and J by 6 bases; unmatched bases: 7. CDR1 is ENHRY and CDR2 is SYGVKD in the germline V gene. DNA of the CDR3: TGTGCCATCGGGCTAGCGGAGTCCGAGCAGTACTTC. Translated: CAIGLAESEQYF.

CDR3 sequence reads: CASSLKGNEQYF. CDR3 nucleotides: TGTGCCAGCAGCTTAAAGGGGAACGAGCAGTACTTC. The V gene is TRBV7-6, the J gene TRBJ2-7, with a tentative D call TRBD1 (5 bases). Trimming removed 2 bases at V and 5 bases at J, with 7 bases between. The CDR3 loop spans 12 amino acids. Looked up from germline, CDR1 is SGHVS and CDR2 is FNYEAQ. The variable domain in full, with the rest retrieved from reference TRBV7-6 and TRBJ2-7, is GAGVSQSPRYKVTKRGQDVALRCDPISGHVSLYWYRQALGQGPEFLTYFNYEAQQDKSGLPNDRFSAERPEGSISTLTIQRTEQRDSAMYRCASSLKGNEQYFGPGTRLTVT.

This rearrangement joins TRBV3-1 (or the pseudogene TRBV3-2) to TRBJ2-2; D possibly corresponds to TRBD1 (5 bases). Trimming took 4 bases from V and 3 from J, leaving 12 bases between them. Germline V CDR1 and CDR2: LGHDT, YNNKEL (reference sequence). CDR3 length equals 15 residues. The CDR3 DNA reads TGTGCCAGCAGCCGCAAAGGGGCGGACACCGGGGAGCTGTTTTTT. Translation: CASSRKGADTGELFF.

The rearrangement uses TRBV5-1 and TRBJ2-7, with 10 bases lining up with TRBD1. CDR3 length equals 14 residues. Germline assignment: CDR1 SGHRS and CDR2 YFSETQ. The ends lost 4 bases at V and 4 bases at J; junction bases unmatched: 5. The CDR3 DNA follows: TGCGCCAGCAGCCCGGGACAGGGGATATACGAGCAGTACTTC. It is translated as CASSPGQGIYEQYF.

The CDR3 region is CATRLRQGVISDTQYF. CDR3 in DNA: TGTGCCACCCGTTTAAGACAGGGCGTAATATCAGATACGCAGTATTTT. The chain recombines TRBV24-1 with TRBJ2-3; 7 nucleotides agree with TRBD1. Germline loops: CDR1 KGHDR, CDR2 SFDVKD. V was clipped by 9 bases and J by 4 bases; unmatched bases: 15. The CDR3 loop spans 16 amino acids.

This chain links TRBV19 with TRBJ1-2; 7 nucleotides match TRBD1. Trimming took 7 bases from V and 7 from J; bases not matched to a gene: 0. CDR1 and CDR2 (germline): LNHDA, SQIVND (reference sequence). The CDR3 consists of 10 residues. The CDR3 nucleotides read TGTGCCAGTAAGGGGGCTGGCTACACCTTC. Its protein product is CASKGAGYTF.

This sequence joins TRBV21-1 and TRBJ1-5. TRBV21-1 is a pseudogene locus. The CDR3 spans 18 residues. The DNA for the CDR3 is TGTGCCAGCAGCAAAGAAGAGGAGGGGAAGCTTAGCAATCAGCCCCAGCATTTT. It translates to CASSKEEEGKLSNQPQHF.

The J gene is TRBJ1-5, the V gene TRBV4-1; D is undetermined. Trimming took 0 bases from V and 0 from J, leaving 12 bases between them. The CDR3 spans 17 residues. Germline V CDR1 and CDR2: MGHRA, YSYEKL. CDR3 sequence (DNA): TGCGCCAGCAGCCAAGACCCGACGGAGGCTAGCAATCAGCCCCAGCATTTT. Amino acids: CASSQDPTEASNQPQHF.

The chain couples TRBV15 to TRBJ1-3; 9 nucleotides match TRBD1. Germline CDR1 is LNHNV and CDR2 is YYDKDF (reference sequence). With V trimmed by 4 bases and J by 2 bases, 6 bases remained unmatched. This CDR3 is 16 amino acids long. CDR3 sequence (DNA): TGTGCCACCAGCATTGGACAGGGGCCAACTGGAAACACCATATATTTT. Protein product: CATSIGQGPTGNTIYF.

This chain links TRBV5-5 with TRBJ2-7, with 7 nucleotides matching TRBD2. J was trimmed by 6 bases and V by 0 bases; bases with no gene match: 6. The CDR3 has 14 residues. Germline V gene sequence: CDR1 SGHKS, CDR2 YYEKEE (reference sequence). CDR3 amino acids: CASSLGTPGGEQYF. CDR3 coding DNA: TGTGCCAGCAGCTTGGGTACACCGGGGGGCGAGCAGTACTTC.

Here the CDR3 reads CASSFLGQRGGYTF. CDR3 sequence (DNA): TGTGCCAGCAGTTTCCTGGGACAGAGGGGTGGCTACACCTTC. The rearrangement links TRBV27 to TRBJ1-2; 7 bases agree with TRBD1. Trimming cost V 3 bases and J 7 bases; bases outside gene matches: 8. Germline V gene data show CDR1 as MNHEY and CDR2 as SMNVEV (reference sequence). The CDR3 totals 14 residues.

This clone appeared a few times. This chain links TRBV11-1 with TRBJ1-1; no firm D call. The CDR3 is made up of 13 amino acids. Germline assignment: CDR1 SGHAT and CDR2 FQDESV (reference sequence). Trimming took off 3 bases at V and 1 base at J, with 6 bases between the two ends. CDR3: CASSLNKNTEAFF. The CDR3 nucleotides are TGTGCCAGCAGCTTGAACAAGAACACTGAAGCTTTCTTT. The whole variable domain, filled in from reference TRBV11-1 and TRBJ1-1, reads EAEVAQSPRYKITEKSQAVAFWCDPISGHATLYWYRQILGQGPELLVQFQDESVVDDSQLPKDRFSAERLKGVDSTLKIQPAELGDSAMYLCASSLNKNTEAFFGQGTRLTVV.